The 17 T cell receptor beta chains below were found in one sample sequenced in a study of T-cell memory formation after mild COVID-19. From the 5' RACE reads, TCRdb called clonotypes with MiXCR, one entry per CDR3 protein. Of 550,000 to 650,000 distinct CDR3 sequences listed, 15% to 20% were seen once; the top ten hold around 7.8%. The sequenced material came from PBMCs or a T cell subset sorted from them (not recorded which). The receptors were sampled from an adult woman who had mild COVID-19 (a few samples of this study predate the infection). Cell type and time point are not known.

The chain links TRBV12-3 or TRBV12-4 to TRBJ1-1, with D perhaps matching TRBD1 (6 bases). The CDR3 consists of 15 residues. V was shortened by 5 bases and J by 2 bases, with 15 bases between the two germline ends. This CDR3 is CASSPRGGINTEAFF. CDR3 DNA: TGTGCCAGCAGTCCTAGGGGGGGGATTAACACTGAAGCTTTCTTT.

The rearrangement links TRBV24-1 to TRBJ2-5; 12 bases are a match to TRBD1. The V gene's germline CDR1 is KGHDR and CDR2 SFDVKD. V shed 4 bases, J shed 4 bases, and the junction held 9 bases outside the gene matches. The CDR3 covers 17 residues. CDR3 sequence reads: CATSDYRDRGLTETQYF. The CDR3 DNA reads TGTGCCACCAGTGACTACCGGGACAGGGGGCTAACAGAGACCCAGTACTTC.

The CDR3 here is CASSLSTGGANVLTF. The CDR3 nucleotides read TGTGCCAGCAGCTTATCGACGGGTGGGGCCAACGTCCTGACTTTC. The V gene is TRBV7-3, the J gene TRBJ2-6, with unresolved D. V was pared by 2 bases and J by 3 bases, with 8 bases between. CDR1 is SGHTA and CDR2 is FQGTGA in the germline V gene. The CDR3 has 15 residues. Combining the CDR3 with reference TRBV7-3 and TRBJ2-6 gives the whole variable domain GAGVSQTPSNKVTEKGKYVELRCDPISGHTALYWYRQSLGQGPEFLIYFQGTGAADDSGLPNDRFFAVRPEGSVSTLKIQRTERGDSAVYLCASSLSTGGANVLTFGAGSRLTVL.

This clonotype was detected many times. The chain couples TRBV18 to TRBJ1-2; D is ambiguous. CDR3 length: 17 amino acids. Trimming removed 3 bases at V and 0 bases at J, with 17 bases between. Germline lookup yields CDR1 KGHSH and CDR2 LQKENI. CDR3 bases: TGTGCCAGCTCACCCGCCTCTGGCGGCGGATCTAACTATGGCTACACCTTC. Translating gives CASSPASGGGSNYGYTF.

This clonotype was seen a handful of times. The chain is built from TRBV5-1 and TRBJ1-1; 7 nucleotides match TRBD1. There are 14 residues in the CDR3. Germline V CDR1 and CDR2: SGHRS, YFSETQ. V shed 1 base, J shed 7 bases, and the junction held 7 bases outside the gene matches. The chain's CDR3 is CASSLTGVSNEAFF. The CDR3 nucleotides are TGCGCCAGCAGCTTGACAGGGGTCTCCAATGAAGCTTTCTTT. Drawing the rest from reference TRBV5-1 and TRBJ1-1, the complete variable domain is KAGVTQTPRYLIKTRGQQVTLSCSPISGHRSVSWYQQTPGQGLQFLFEYFSETQRNKGNFPGRFSGRQFSNSRSEMNVSTLELGDSALYLCASSLTGVSNEAFFGQGTRLTVV.

There are a few counts of this clonotype. The genes are TRBV20-1 and TRBJ1-1, with no clear D. The CDR3 covers 12 residues. V was pared by 2 bases and J by 4 bases, with 8 bases between. Germline V gene data show CDR1 as DFQATT and CDR2 as SNEGSKA (reference sequence). CDR3: CSARQAGTEAFF. DNA of the CDR3: TGCAGTGCTAGACAGGCGGGCACTGAAGCTTTCTTT.

The chain carries TRBV6-5 and TRBJ2-5; D assignment may be TRBD1 or TRBD2 (6 bases each). CDR1 and CDR2 (germline): MNHEY, SVGAGI. The CDR3 spans 14 residues. With 1 base removed from V and 4 bases from J, the gap between germline ends came to 10 bases. The CDR3 DNA reads TGTGCCAGCAGTTACTGGGGGGCCGGAGAGACCCAGTACTTC. Translation gives CASSYWGAGETQYF.

This clonotype was counted many times. The chain uses TRBV29-1 and TRBJ1-5; TRBD1 matches at 9 bases. This CDR3 has 13 residues. V lost 6 bases to trimming and J lost 4 bases; unmatched junction nucleotides: 4. Per germline, CDR1 SQVTM and CDR2 ANQGSEA. CDR3 coding DNA: TGCAGCGTCCAGACAGGGGGGAATCAGCCCCAGCATTTT. Amino acids: CSVQTGGNQPQHF.

The chain has TRBV7-8 and TRBJ2-7; 16 bases agree with TRBD2. Trimming took 5 bases from V and 6 from J; bases not matched to a gene: 16. CDR3 length: 19 amino acids. The germline gives CDR1 SGHVS, CDR2 FQNEAQ. Here the CDR3 DNA reads TGTGCCAGCAGCCCGACCGGGACTAGCGGGAGGGCAGGTCGGACCGAGCAGTACTTC. Translated, it gives CASSPTGTSGRAGRTEQYF.

This clonotype was observed a handful of times. This chain uses TRBV7-9 with TRBJ2-1; D remains ambiguous. The CDR3 runs to 15 residues. Trimming cost V 4 bases and J 0 bases, with 10 bases left between them. Germline V gene lookup returns CDR1 SEHNR and CDR2 FQNEAQ (reference sequence). The CDR3 sequence is CASSSYLSSYNEQFF. In nucleotides, the CDR3 is TGTGCCAGCAGCTCGTACTTGAGCTCCTACAATGAGCAGTTCTTC.

Only a few counts were recorded for this clonotype. The chain carries TRBV5-1 and TRBJ2-3, with TRBD2 as a possible D gene (5 bases). The CDR3 is made up of 17 amino acids. The germline V gene encodes CDR1 SGHRS and CDR2 YFSETQ. V gave up 1 base and J gave up 4 bases, with 19 bases separating them. The CDR3 DNA follows: TGCGCCAGCAGCTTGAAGACCCTAGCAGCCGCTTCAGATACGCAGTATTTT. Translation gives CASSLKTLAAASDTQYF.

This clonotype was seen many times. This chain connects TRBV5-1 to TRBJ2-5; 11 bases are shared with TRBD1. The V and J ends lost 3 bases and 5 bases, in that order; junction bases with no gene match: 3. This CDR3 is 14 amino acids long. Germline assignment: CDR1 SGHRS and CDR2 YFSETQ. The DNA of the CDR3 is TGCGCCAGCAGCTCGGGACAGGGGGTCGAGACCCAGTACTTC. It translates to CASSSGQGVETQYF.

The chain has TRBV12-3 or TRBV12-4 and TRBJ1-2; TRBD1 matches 8 bases. The CDR3 has 14 amino acids. With V trimmed by 5 bases and J by 6 bases, 8 bases remained unmatched. As DNA, the CDR3 is TGTGCCAGCAGTCCCTATCCGACAGGGGATGGCTACACCTTC. This sequence encodes CASSPYPTGDGYTF.

The chain employs TRBV6-2 or TRBV6-3 and TRBJ2-1, with 10 bases matching TRBD2. V lost 6 bases, J lost 8 bases, and 4 bases stayed unmatched. The CDR3 runs 13 residues. Per germline, CDR1 MNHEY and CDR2 SVGEGT. CDR3 in DNA: TGTGCCAGCAGCCTAGCGGGAGACCATGAGCAGTTCTTC. It encodes CASSLAGDHEQFF.

This clonotype has a handful of counts. V is TRBV29-1 and J is TRBJ2-7, with TRBD2 identical over 10 bases. Trimming at V came to 5 bases and at J to 7 bases, leaving 5 bases not matched to a gene. Germline V gives CDR1 SQVTM, CDR2 ANQGSEA. This CDR3 has 12 residues. Written as DNA, the CDR3 is TGCAGCGTTAAGGTACTAGCGGGAGAGCAGTACTTC. It is translated as CSVKVLAGEQYF.

The genes are TRBV28 and TRBJ2-7; D uncertain. V lost 5 bases and J 5 bases, leaving 19 bases between the germline ends. The CDR3 length is 15 residues. CDR1 and CDR2 from the germline V gene are MDHEN and SYDVKM. The CDR3 DNA reads TGTGCCAGCAGTGGTCTGTCCCGCCGTCCCCACGAGCAGTACTTC. Translation gives CASSGLSRRPHEQYF.

This clonotype was counted a few times. This sequence joins TRBV5-8 and TRBJ2-3; possible D gene TRBD2, 6 bases. Germline lookup yields CDR1 SGHTS and CDR2 YDEGEE. Trimming removed 3 bases from V and 5 bases from J, with 13 bases in between. The CDR3 length is 14 residues. CDR3 in DNA: TGTGCCAGCAGCTCAGGACTAATGGGAGATACGCAGTATTTT. Its protein is CASSSGLMGDTQYF.